The clone carrying this T cell receptor beta chain was seen a handful of times. The antigen remains undetermined. Original handling: Per sample, the median was around 96,000 TCRs, with values from roughly 23,000 to 700,000. MiXCR, run by TCRdb on the RACE reads, gives a single entry per CDR3 protein. Here the V and J calls rest on TCRdb's processing, not on the authors' analysis. The sample lists fewer than 100,000 distinct CDR3 sequences, roughly 10% seen once, with approximately 1.4% in the top ten. Time point noted: patch test 2, 6 weeks after DPC sensitization. Treatment in this sample: therapeutic diphenylcyclopropenone sensitization with weekly scalp DPC. V lost 2 bases and J lost 9, with 11 bases in between. CDR3 length: 14 residues. Germline V gene data show CDR1 as KGHSH and CDR2 as LQKENI. This entry is derived from a study of human T cells and chemical hapten exposure. Study results and limitations: After DPC sensitization, TCRs above 1 in 1000 frequency showed no change.

Sequences were derived from whole blood, sampled in connection with sensitization to the hapten diphenylcyclopropenone (DPC). The receptor was derived from a man aged 18 to 29 with alopecia areata. Some clones in this sample may be carry-over from other donors' samples. The V call is TRBV18, the J call TRBJ1-6; D remains unclear. The CDR3: CASSPSTGSSPLHF. The CDR3 region has the DNA TGTGCCAGCTCACCATCGACGGGTAGTTCACCCCTCCACTTT.